A selection of T cell receptor beta chains follows, all from one sample in a study of regulatory T cells in long-lasting Graves disease. TCRdb itself ran the multiplex PCR reads through MiXCR, one entry per CDR3 protein. The repertoire consists of about 370,000 distinct CDR3 sequences, with around 15% occurring once and the leading ten covering 22%. This sample comprised peripheral blood mononuclear cells (PBMCs), obtained at new diagnosis, from a patient treated with antithyroid drugs. Receptors originate from a female donor with Graves disease. Each CDR3 is given with its conserved first and last residue. The D gene is left open where the match is weak. Not all rows give a size; the values are once, few, many and, for expanded clones, a class.

size,V,J,D,DNA,CDR3
.,TRBV24-1,TRBJ2-2,.,TGTGCCACCAGTGGAGGATGGCCCGGGGAGCTGTTTTTT,CATSGGWPGELFF
few,TRBV3-1,TRBJ1-1,TRBD1,TGTGCCAGCAGCCTATCGACCCGGACAGGGATCAACGCTTTCTTT,CASSLSTRTGINAFF
few,TRBV20-1,TRBJ1-1,.,TGCAGTGCTAGGCCAGACAGGTGCCCACGCACTGAAGCTTTCTTT,CSARPDRCPRTEAFF
many,TRBV19,TRBJ2-3,.,TGTGCCAGTGGGCGCCTAACGGAGGTTCCAGGTACAGATACGCAGTATTTT,CASGRLTEVPGTDTQYF
many,TRBV6-2/TRBV6-3,TRBJ2-3,TRBD2,TGTGCCAGCACCAAGACTAGCGGGCACGGATGGGGCGCAGATACGCAGTATTTT,CASTKTSGHGWGADTQYF
.,TRBV28,TRBJ2-5,.,TGTGCCAGCAGCCCTCTTCGTGGAACGGAGACCCAGTACTTC,CASSPLRGTETQYF
.,TRBV7-9,TRBJ2-2,TRBD2,TGTGCCAGCAGCTTATCGGGACTAGCGATAAAAACCGGGGAGCTGTTTTTT,CASSLSGLAIKTGELFF
.,TRBV5-1,TRBJ2-3,TRBD1,TGCGCCAGCAGCCCGGGACAGGGTATGGATACGCAGTATTTT,CASSPGQGMDTQYF
many,TRBV6-2/TRBV6-3,TRBJ1-2,TRBD1,TGTGCCAGCAGGGCACAGGGGGCGGGGTATGGCTACACCTTC,CASRAQGAGYGYTF
many,TRBV11-1,TRBJ1-1,.,TGTGCCAGCAGCTTTCGAGGACAGCAGAACACTGAAGCTTTCTTT,CASSFRGQQNTEAFF
many,TRBV19,TRBJ2-1,.,TGTGCCAGTAGTATCGAGGGCACAAGCTCCTACAATGAGCAGTTCTTC,CASSIEGTSSYNEQFF
many,TRBV6-1,TRBJ1-1,TRBD1,TGTGCCAGCAGTGAAATGGGACAGGGCATGGGCACTGAAGCTTTCTTT,CASSEMGQGMGTEAFF
.,TRBV28,TRBJ2-1,.,TGTGCCAGCAGCCGAGGGGCAAATGAGCAGTTCTTC,CASSRGANEQFF
many,TRBV5-6,TRBJ1-2,TRBD1,TGTGCCAGCAGCTGGGGACAGGGGGCCGGCTACACCTTC,CASSWGQGAGYTF
many,TRBV27,TRBJ1-5,.,TGTGCCAGCAGTTTCGGCCGGAATCAGCCCCAGCATTTT,CASSFGRNQPQHF
many,TRBV6-1,TRBJ2-7,.,TGTGCCAGCTACGACACGTACTACGAGCAGTACTTC,CASYDTYYEQYF
many,TRBV7-3,TRBJ2-1,TRBD1,TGTGCCAGCAGCCTCGACAGGGGGTCCTACAATGAGCAGTTCTTC,CASSLDRGSYNEQFF
many,TRBV27,TRBJ1-2,TRBD1,TGTGCCAGCAGCCTAGGGGCAGGGGGAGATGGCTACACCTTC,CASSLGAGGDGYTF
many,TRBV15,TRBJ1-4,.,TGTGCCACCAGCCAGGAGGCCTCCGCCCCTAATGAAAAACTGTTTTTT,CATSQEASAPNEKLFF
many,TRBV28,TRBJ2-3,TRBD2,TGTGCCAGCAGTTTGCCGGGACTAGCGGGAAGGGATACGCAGTATTTT,CASSLPGLAGRDTQYF
.,TRBV19,TRBJ2-1,TRBD2,TGTGCCCGTAGTGTAGCGGGGCCCGGTGACAATGAGCAGTTCTTC,CARSVAGPGDNEQFF
.,TRBV6-2/TRBV6-3,TRBJ1-1,.,TGTGCCAGCGGGAGGGCCGGGGCGCTGAACACTGAAGCTTTCTTT,CASGRAGALNTEAFF
few,TRBV19,TRBJ2-7,.,TGTGCCAGTAGTATTTCGACAGCGTACGAGCAGTACTTC,CASSISTAYEQYF
many,TRBV20-1,TRBJ1-1,.,TGCAGTGCTAGTTGGTTCCGGACTATGAACACTGAAGCTTTCTTT,CSASWFRTMNTEAFF
few,TRBV27,TRBJ1-2,.,TGTGCCAGCAGTTTGGAGCAGGGCGGTCGGAGTGGCTACACCTTC,CASSLEQGGRSGYTF
.,TRBV12-3/TRBV12-4,TRBJ1-6,.,TGTGCCAGCAGCGCAGGGGTTTGGGATTCACCCCTCCACTTT,CASSAGVWDSPLHF
many,TRBV14,TRBJ2-7,.,TGTGCCAGCAGCCCGACCCCCTACGAGCAGTACTTC,CASSPTPYEQYF
many,TRBV7-2,TRBJ2-7,TRBD1,TGTGCCAGCAGCATTGGACAGGAGTACTACGAGCAGTACTTC,CASSIGQEYYEQYF
few,TRBV5-1,TRBJ2-4,.,TGCGCCAGCAGCTTGTCAGGAGGGAGCGAAAACATTCAGTACTTC,CASSLSGGSENIQYF
many,TRBV27,TRBJ1-2,.,TGTGCCAGCAGTTCTACAAGCAGACTAGCTAACTATGGCTACACCTTC,CASSSTSRLANYGYTF
many,TRBV7-9,TRBJ2-1,.,TGTGCCAGCAGCTCGGTCGGAGGGAATGAGCAGTTCTTC,CASSSVGGNEQFF
.,TRBV9,TRBJ2-1,.,TGTGCCAGCAGCGACCATTCCAATGAGCAGTTCTTC,CASSDHSNEQFF
many,TRBV28,TRBJ1-2,TRBD1,TGTGCCAGCAGCCCGGGACAGCCTTATGGCTACATCTTC,CASSPGQPYGYIF
.,TRBV4-1,TRBJ2-5,.,TGCGCCAGCAGCCAAGAGGGAACCCAAGAGACCCAGTACTTC,CASSQEGTQETQYF
many,TRBV7-3,TRBJ2-3,.,TGTGCCAGCAGCTTAGACGTCTCGAGCACAGATACGCAGTATTTT,CASSLDVSSTDTQYF
.,TRBV5-1,TRBJ2-3,.,TGCGCCAGCAGCCTTAACCCGAGGGGCTCGGGAGATACGCAGTATTTT,CASSLNPRGSGDTQYF
many,TRBV20-1,TRBJ2-2,TRBD1,TGCAGTGCCCCAGACAGGGTCGGTAACACCGGGGAGCTGTTTTTT,CSAPDRVGNTGELFF
many,TRBV27,TRBJ1-1,.,TGTGCCAGCAGCGTAGGGCCCGGGGGAGTTGAAGCTTTCTTT,CASSVGPGGVEAFF
.,TRBV5-1,TRBJ1-4,TRBD1,TGCGCCAGCAGCCTGATGACAGGGGATAATGAAAAACTGTTTTTT,CASSLMTGDNEKLFF
many,TRBV10-3,TRBJ2-4,.,TGTGCCATCAGTCAAGCTGGAGCCAAAAACATTCAGTACTTC,CAISQAGAKNIQYF
many,TRBV3-1,TRBJ1-2,.,TGTGCCAGCAGCCAAGACGTGGGGCAAAACTATGGCTACACCTTC,CASSQDVGQNYGYTF
many,TRBV9,TRBJ1-3,TRBD1,TGTGCCAGCAGCGCCCTCGGGACAGGGTCTATTGATGGAAACACCATATATTTT,CASSALGTGSIDGNTIYF
many,TRBV28,TRBJ1-1,.,TGTGCCGGGGGGTCCGCTCAGACAAGAATGAACACTGAAGCTTTCTTT,CAGGSAQTRMNTEAFF
.,TRBV7-9,TRBJ1-4,TRBD1,TGTGCCAGCAGCTTCGACAGGGGAATCGAAAAACTGTTTTTT,CASSFDRGIEKLFF
many,TRBV4-2,TRBJ1-5,.,TGTGCCAGCAGCCAAGATGGAATCCGGAGTCAGCCCCAGCATTTT,CASSQDGIRSQPQHF
many,TRBV4-1,TRBJ2-7,.,TGCGCCAGCAGCCAAGATTCGGGCAGGGACTACGAGCAGTACTTC,CASSQDSGRDYEQYF
many,TRBV2,TRBJ1-5,TRBD1,TGTGCCAGCAGTGATCGGACAGGAAATCAGCCCCAGCATTTT,CASSDRTGNQPQHF
many,TRBV12-3/TRBV12-4,TRBJ1-1,.,TGTGCCAGCAGTTCGGGGCGCGAAGCTTTCTTT,CASSSGREAFF
many,TRBV7-9,TRBJ2-5,.,TGTGCCAGCAGCTCGCAGGGGCCTGCTGCAGAGACCCAGTACTTC,CASSSQGPAAETQYF
many,TRBV6-1,TRBJ1-2,.,TGTGCCAGCTTGATAGGGGGAGGATCGCATGGCTACACCTTC,CASLIGGGSHGYTF
few,TRBV4-1,TRBJ1-6,.,TGCGCCAGCAGCTTTCGCCCGGCAGGCCTCTATAATTCACCCCTCCACTTT,CASSFRPAGLYNSPLHF
many,TRBV6-2/TRBV6-3,TRBJ1-1,.,TGTGCCAGCAACAGGCAGAACACTGAAGCTTTCTTT,CASNRQNTEAFF
.,TRBV9,TRBJ1-1,.,TGTGCCAGCAGCCTAGACCCCAGGAACACTGAAGCTTTCTTT,CASSLDPRNTEAFF
few,TRBV9,TRBJ2-7,TRBD1,TGTGCCAGCAGCGGGGCGACAGGGACATACGAGCAGTACTTC,CASSGATGTYEQYF
many,TRBV7-6,TRBJ1-5,.,TGTGCCAGCAGCCCGAGAGGTCTGGCGGCCCAGCATTTT,CASSPRGLAAQHF
many,TRBV6-1,TRBJ1-5,TRBD1,TGTGCCAGCAAGATGACAGGGGGCTATCAGCCCCAGCATTTT,CASKMTGGYQPQHF
.,TRBV6-1,TRBJ1-5,.,TGTGCCAGCAGTGATCCGAATCAGCCCCAGCATTTT,CASSDPNQPQHF
many,TRBV4-1,TRBJ2-3,.,TGCGCCAGCAGACGAGGGGGGCTAGATCTCACAGATACGCAGTATTTT,CASRRGGLDLTDTQYF
many,TRBV4-3,TRBJ2-7,.,TGCGCCAGCAGCCAAGTAGCGACAGGGGTGCGGGAGCCTCCCAACGAGCAGTACTTC,CASSQVATGVREPPNEQYF
few,TRBV7-3,TRBJ1-2,.,TGTGCCAGCAGCTTATTACCATCCGGTGGCTACACCTTC,CASSLLPSGGYTF